What follows are 5 T cell receptor beta chains derived from one specimen sequenced in a study of blood T cell repertoires in COVID-19. This table comes from immunoSEQ multiplex PCR, and its TCRdb copy is limited to in-frame clones, with some not included. This repertoire shows more than 300,000 clones, 70% to 90% found once; its top ten account for approximately 5.2%. Sequences were obtained from PBMCs or T cells enriched from blood (not recorded which). These receptors all come from a woman aged 30 to 39 who had recovered from COVID-19.

In DNA, the CDR3 is TGCGCCACCAACCGGGACGGGGGATTCTCTGGGGCCAACGTCCTGACTTTC. Its protein product is CATNRDGGFSGANVLTF. The chain joins TRBV5-1 to TRBJ2-6; D might be TRBD2 (6 bases). The CDR3 contains 17 residues. Germline loops: CDR1 SGHRS, CDR2 YFSETQ. V lost 9 bases and J 0 bases, leaving 19 bases between the germline ends.

The CDR3, as DNA: TGCAGCGTTGAAAAACCTACAGGGTATGGCTACACCTTC. This codes for CSVEKPTGYGYTF. This rearrangement joins TRBV29-1 to TRBJ1-2; D perhaps matches TRBD1 (6 bases). The V end was cut by 2 bases, the J end by 5 bases, with 12 bases between. The CDR3 has 13 amino acids. The germline gives CDR1 SQVTM, CDR2 ANQGSEA.

The chain links TRBV7-9 to TRBJ2-7; 8 positions match TRBD2. Germline CDR1 SEHNR, CDR2 FQNEAQ (reference sequence). The CDR3 covers 16 residues. J lost 3 bases, V lost 0 bases, and 7 bases had no gene match. The CDR3 DNA is TGTGCCAGCAGCTTAGCGATCGGCGGGGGGCTCTACGAGCAGTACTTC. Amino acid sequence: CASSLAIGGGLYEQYF.

This chain connects TRBV3-1 (or the pseudogene TRBV3-2) to TRBJ2-2; 7 bases line up with TRBD2. J was trimmed by 1 base and V by 3 bases; bases with no gene match: 5. Germline V lookup: CDR1 LGHDT, CDR2 YNNKEL (reference sequence). The CDR3 length is 16 residues. The CDR3, as DNA: TGTGCCAGCAGCCAGTTGGAGCGGGGGAACACCGGGGAGCTGTTTTTT. This encodes CASSQLERGNTGELFF.

The chain recombines TRBV5-4 with TRBJ2-3; 13 bases agree with TRBD2. From germline, CDR1 is SGHNT and CDR2 YYREEE (reference sequence). The CDR3 sequence is 17 residues long. V gave up 5 bases and J gave up 0 bases; unmatched junction bases: 6. CDR3 residues: CASSSGLAGASTDTQYF. The CDR3 DNA reads TGTGCCAGCAGTTCCGGACTAGCGGGGGCCAGCACAGATACGCAGTATTTT.